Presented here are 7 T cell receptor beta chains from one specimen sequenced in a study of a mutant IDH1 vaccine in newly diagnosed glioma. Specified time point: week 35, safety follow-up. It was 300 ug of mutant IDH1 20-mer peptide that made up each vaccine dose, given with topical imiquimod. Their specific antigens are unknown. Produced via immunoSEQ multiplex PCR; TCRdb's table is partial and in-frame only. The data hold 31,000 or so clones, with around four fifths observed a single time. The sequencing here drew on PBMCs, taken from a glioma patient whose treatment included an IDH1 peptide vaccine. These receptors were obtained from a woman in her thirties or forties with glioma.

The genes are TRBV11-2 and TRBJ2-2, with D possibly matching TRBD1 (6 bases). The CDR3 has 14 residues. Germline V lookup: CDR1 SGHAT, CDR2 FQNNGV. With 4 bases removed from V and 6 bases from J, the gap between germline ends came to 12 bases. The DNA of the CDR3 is TGTGCCAGCAGCTCCCGGAAGGGGGCCGGGGAGCTGTTTTTT. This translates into CASSSRKGAGELFF.

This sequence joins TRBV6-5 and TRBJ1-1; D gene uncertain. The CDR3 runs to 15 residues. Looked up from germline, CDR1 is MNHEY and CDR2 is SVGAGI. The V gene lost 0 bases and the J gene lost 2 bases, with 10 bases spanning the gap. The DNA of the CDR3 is TGTGCCAGCAGTTACTCTGGAGGGCTCAACACTGAAGCTTTCTTT. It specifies CASSYSGGLNTEAFF.

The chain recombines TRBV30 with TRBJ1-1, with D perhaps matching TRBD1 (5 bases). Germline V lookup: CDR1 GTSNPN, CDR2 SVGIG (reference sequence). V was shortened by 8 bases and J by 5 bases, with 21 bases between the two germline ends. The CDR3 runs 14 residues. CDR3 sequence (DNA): TGTGCCCGAACGGGACGGAGCAGTCGGACTGAAGCTTTCTTT. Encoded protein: CARTGRSSRTEAFF.

In DNA form, the CDR3 reads TGCAGCGTTGGTCTGGGGCCAGCCTCTGGAAACACCATATATTTT. Translating gives CSVGLGPASGNTIYF. The chain is built from TRBV29-1 and TRBJ1-3; D possibly corresponds to TRBD1 (5 bases). The germline V gene has CDR1 SQVTM and CDR2 ANQGSEA. This CDR3 is 15 amino acids long. Trimming stripped 4 bases from V and 0 bases from J, with 13 bases between.

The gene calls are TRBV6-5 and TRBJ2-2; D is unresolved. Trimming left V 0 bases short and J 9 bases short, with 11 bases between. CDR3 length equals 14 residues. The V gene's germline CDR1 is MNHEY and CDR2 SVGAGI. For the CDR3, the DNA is TGTGCCAGCAGTTACTCGACACCCTCCCGGGAGCTGTTTTTT. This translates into CASSYSTPSRELFF.

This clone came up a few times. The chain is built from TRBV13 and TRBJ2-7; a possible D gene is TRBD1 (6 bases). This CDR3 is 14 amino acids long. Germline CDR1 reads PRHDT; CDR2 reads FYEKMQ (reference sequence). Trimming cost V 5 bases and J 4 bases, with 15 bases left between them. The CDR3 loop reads CASSRASGAYEQYF. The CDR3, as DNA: TGTGCCAGCAGCCGCGCCTCAGGGGCTTACGAGCAGTACTTC.

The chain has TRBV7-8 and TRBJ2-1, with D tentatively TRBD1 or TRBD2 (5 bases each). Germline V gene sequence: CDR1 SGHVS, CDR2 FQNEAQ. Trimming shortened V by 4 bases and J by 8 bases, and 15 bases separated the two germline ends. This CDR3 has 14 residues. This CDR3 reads CASSSGTEKDEQFF. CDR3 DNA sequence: TGTGCCAGCAGCTCCGGGACCGAGAAGGATGAGCAGTTCTTC. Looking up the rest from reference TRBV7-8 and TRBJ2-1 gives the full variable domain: GAGVSQSPRYKVAKRGQDVALRCDPISGHVSLFWYQQALGQGPEFLTYFQNEAQLDKSGLPSDRFFAERPEGSVSTLKIQRTQQEDSAVYLCASSSGTEKDEQFFGPGTRLTVL.